The 23 T cell receptor beta chains below come from one sample, sequenced in a study of T cell responses to AZD1222 COVID-19 vaccine. Sequencing was performed with immunoSEQ multiplex PCR; in TCRdb, only in-frame clones are kept and a portion is missing. The top ten hold roughly a sixth of the sample, which has over 100,000 clones, roughly 90% seen once. The source material was peripheral blood, sampled on day 0 of AZD1222 vaccination. Every receptor here comes from an adult in good health.

The CDR3 bases are TGTGCCAGCAGCTTAGGAGTAGTGGGGCCGAACAATGAGCAGTTCTTC. Translating it yields CASSLGVVGPNNEQFF. The J gene is TRBJ2-1, the V gene TRBV7-6; D possibly corresponds to TRBD1 (5 bases). CDR1 and CDR2 (germline): SGHVS, FNYEAQ. CDR3 size: 16 residues. Trimming removed 1 base from V and 5 bases from J, with 15 bases in between.

The J gene is TRBJ2-1, the V gene TRBV19; no clear D. The CDR3 totals 16 residues. The germline CDR1 and CDR2 sequences are LNHDA and SQIVND (reference sequence). V lost 0 bases and J lost 1, with 10 bases in between. The CDR3 bases are TGTGCCAGTAGTATAGATCGCAGGTTATCCTACAATGAGCAGTTCTTC. It encodes CASSIDRRLSYNEQFF.

V gene TRBV4-1 combines with J gene TRBJ1-6, with D possibly being TRBD1 (5 bases). V was pared by 4 bases and J by 2 bases, with 15 bases between. From germline, CDR1 is MGHRA and CDR2 YSYEKL. The CDR3 has 17 residues. CDR3 amino acids: CASSPGRAKTYNSPLHF. The CDR3 DNA follows: TGCGCCAGCAGCCCGGGACGCGCCAAAACCTATAATTCACCCCTCCACTTT.

Note on this clone: The junction and the germline gene differ at one end; a read error may be behind it. J is TRBJ2-2 and V is TRBV10-2, with D possibly being TRBD2 (7 bases). Germline loops: CDR1 WSHSY, CDR2 SAAADI. The CDR3 spans 15 residues. CDR3 region: CASCEGGGATGELFF. In DNA, the CDR3 is TGCGCCAGCTGTGAGGGTGGGGGGGCCACCGGGGAGCTGTTTTTT.

CDR3 in amino acids: CASRDKLTGSNQPQHF. The CDR3 nucleotides are TGTGCCAGCCGGGACAAGCTTACCGGTAGCAATCAGCCCCAGCATTTT. The V call is TRBV27, the J call TRBJ1-5; D is possibly TRBD1 (6 bases). CDR1 and CDR2 (germline): MNHEY, SMNVEV (reference sequence). The V and J ends lost 8 bases and 0 bases respectively, with 17 bases between them. The CDR3 is 16 amino acids.

The genes are TRBV18 and TRBJ2-3; weak D call: TRBD2 (7 bases). V dropped 3 bases and J dropped 2 bases, with 15 bases sitting between them. CDR3 length: 16 amino acids. Germline CDR1 reads KGHSH; CDR2 reads LQKENI. The CDR3 DNA follows: TGTGCCAGCTCACCCTATAGTGGGGGGGCCACAGATACGCAGTATTTT. This translates into CASSPYSGGATDTQYF.

V gene TRBV12-3 or TRBV12-4 combines with J gene TRBJ1-1; D is undetermined. V was clipped by 7 bases and J by 5 bases, with 11 bases between them. The CDR3 is 12 residues long. The CDR3 is CASNRGGTEAFF. In DNA, the CDR3 is TGTGCCAGCAACCGCGGTGGGACTGAAGCTTTCTTT.

On this clone itself: Here the CDR3 omits its conserved ending phenylalanine or tryptophan, so a read error is the likely source. V is TRBV2 and J is TRBJ1-6; the D is unclear. The V gene's germline CDR1 is SNHLY and CDR2 FYNNEI. With 8 bases removed from V and 0 bases from J, the gap between germline ends came to 5 bases. The CDR3 loop spans 13 amino acids. The CDR3 region is CASQSSYNSPLHL. In DNA, the CDR3 is TGTGCCAGCCAGAGCTCCTATAATTCACCCCTCCACCTT.

This chain connects TRBV30 to TRBJ2-3; D may be TRBD1 (6 bases). This CDR3 is 12 amino acids long. From germline, CDR1 is GTSNPN and CDR2 SVGIG (reference sequence). The CDR3 protein is CAKSDGRGTQYF. The CDR3, as DNA: TGTGCTAAGAGTGACGGCAGGGGTACGCAGTATTTT. The variable domain in full, completed from reference TRBV30 and TRBJ2-3, reads SQTIHQWPATLVQPVGSPLSLECTVEGTSNPNLYWYRQAAGRGLQLLFYSVGIGQISSEVPQNLSASRPQDRQFILSSKKLLLSDSGFYLCAKSDGRGTQYFGPGTRLTVL.

The chain has TRBV19 and TRBJ1-1; D might be TRBD1 (5 bases). The CDR3 totals 15 residues. The ends were cut back, 7 bases at V and 2 bases at J, with 17 bases in the middle. Looked up from germline, CDR1 is LNHDA and CDR2 is SQIVND (reference sequence). CDR3 loop: CASTLGGRSNTEAFF. As DNA, the CDR3 is TGTGCCAGTACCCTGGGGGGGAGAAGTAACACTGAAGCTTTCTTT.

The chain combines TRBV2 with TRBJ2-1; 12 bases align to TRBD2. This CDR3 region has 14 residues. J was trimmed by 5 bases and V by 7 bases; bases with no gene match: 3. Looked up from germline, CDR1 is SNHLY and CDR2 is FYNNEI. The CDR3 sequence is CASTGLAGNNEQFF. CDR3 bases: TGTGCCAGCACCGGACTAGCGGGAAACAATGAGCAGTTCTTC.

The rearrangement links TRBV2 to TRBJ2-7; perhaps TRBD1 as D (6 bases). V was pared by 7 bases and J by 3 bases, with 22 bases between. The CDR3 sequence is 16 residues long. CDR1 is SNHLY, CDR2 FYNNEI, per germline. This chain's CDR3 is CASTSTEDQGRYEQYF. The CDR3 DNA reads TGTGCCAGCACTAGTACCGAAGACCAGGGGCGCTACGAGCAGTACTTC.

The CDR3 DNA sequence: TGTGCCAGCAGTTATATCACAGGGCCAGAGACCCAGTACTTC. Translation gives CASSYITGPETQYF. The chain employs TRBV6-5 and TRBJ2-5; D perhaps matches TRBD1 (6 bases). CDR3 length equals 14 residues. V was clipped by 3 bases and J by 4 bases, with 12 bases between them. The germline gives CDR1 MNHEY, CDR2 SVGAGI.

The CDR3 region has the DNA TGTGCCAGCAGCGTAGATGGGTCCTCTGGAAACACCATATATTTT. It encodes CASSVDGSSGNTIYF. The V gene is TRBV9, the J gene TRBJ1-3; D is undetermined. CDR1 is SGDLS, CDR2 YYNGEE, per germline. Trimming cost V 0 bases and J 0 bases, with 7 bases left between them. This CDR3 spans 15 amino acids.

CDR3 DNA: TGTGCCAGCAGTTTGGACAGGACTAACACTGAAGCTTTCTTT. Translated: CASSLDRTNTEAFF. The chain joins TRBV6-5 to TRBJ1-1, with 7 bases aligning to TRBD1. The CDR3 runs to 14 residues. CDR1 MNHEY and CDR2 SVGAGI come from the germline V gene. The V gene end was trimmed by 4 bases and the J gene end by 2 bases; junction bases not matched to a gene: 4.

This clone has just one count. V gene TRBV10-1 combines with J gene TRBJ1-4; TRBD1 agrees at 8 bases. V was clipped by 4 bases and J by 5 bases; unmatched bases: 6. Germline V gene data show CDR1 as WNHNN and CDR2 as SYGVQD (reference sequence). This CDR3 is 15 amino acids long. For the CDR3, the DNA is TGCGCCAGCAGTGGCACCGGGACAGGCAATGAAAAACTGTTTTTT. Translation gives CASSGTGTGNEKLFF.

V and J are TRBV9 and TRBJ2-1, with 7 bases identical to TRBD2. The CDR3 has 12 amino acids. Germline values: CDR1 SGDLS, CDR2 YYNGEE. V trimming: 4 bases; J trimming: 11 bases; junction bases outside the gene matches: 6. As DNA, the CDR3 is TGTGCCAGCAGCCCGGGGGGTGGGCAGCAGTTCTTC. Translating gives CASSPGGGQQFF.

V usage is TRBV6-6 and J usage is TRBJ2-1; TRBD2 might be the D (6 bases). V was trimmed by 6 bases and J by 7 bases, leaving 22 bases between them. The germline V gene has CDR1 MNHNY and CDR2 SVGAGI (reference sequence). CDR3 length equals 16 residues. CDR3 protein: CASRATGTPQGNEQFF. CDR3 DNA sequence: TGTGCCAGCAGAGCGACCGGGACTCCCCAAGGGAATGAGCAGTTCTTC.

The chain employs TRBV6-5 and TRBJ1-1; D perhaps matches TRBD1 (6 bases). The CDR3 consists of 14 residues. CDR1 and CDR2 (germline): MNHEY, SVGAGI. Trimming cost V 7 bases and J 7 bases, with 19 bases left between them. In DNA form, the CDR3 reads TGTGCCAGCACCCCCTCTGGGGGCCAAAGTGAAGCTTTCTTT. It translates to CASTPSGGQSEAFF.

The chain combines TRBV19 with TRBJ1-2, with D tentatively TRBD1 (6 bases). With 1 base removed from V and 2 bases from J, the gap between germline ends came to 11 bases. Germline assignment: CDR1 LNHDA and CDR2 SQIVND (reference sequence). The CDR3 is 15 amino acids. CDR3 bases: TGTGCCAGTAGTATAGGCGGGACACCAAACTATGGCTACACCTTC. Its translation is CASSIGGTPNYGYTF.

The gene calls are TRBV28 and TRBJ1-5; possibly TRBD1 for D (6 bases). CDR1 is MDHEN and CDR2 is SYDVKM in the germline V gene. V lost 3 bases and J 1 base, leaving 10 bases between the germline ends. The CDR3 length is 15 residues. CDR3 sequence reads: CASSFDRLSNQPQHF. The CDR3 DNA reads as TGTGCCAGCAGTTTCGACAGGTTGAGCAATCAGCCCCAGCATTTT. Full variable domain (missing parts from reference TRBV28 and TRBJ1-5): DVKVTQSSRYLVKRTGEKVFLECVQDMDHENMFWYRQDPGLGLRLIYFSYDVKMKEKGDIPEGYSVSREKKERFSLILESASTNQTSMYLCASSFDRLSNQPQHFGDGTRLSIL.

CDR3 in amino acids: CASSSHYEQYF. The CDR3 nucleotides read TGTGCCAGCAGTTCACACTACGAGCAGTACTTC. The chain joins TRBV12-3 or TRBV12-4 to TRBJ2-7; D remains unclear. The germline V and J ends were trimmed by 4 bases and 3 bases, with 4 bases remaining between them. The CDR3 extends over 11 amino acids.

J is TRBJ1-5 and V is TRBV11-3; a weak D match, TRBD1 (6 bases). Germline V CDR1 and CDR2: SGHNT, YENEEA. The V end lost 8 bases, the J end lost 5 bases, and 13 bases lay between the germline ends. This CDR3 is built from 13 residues. CDR3 nucleotide sequence: TGTGCCAGCGGAGGGACAAGGGATCAGCCCCAGCATTTT. It translates to CASGGTRDQPQHF.